One T cell receptor beta chain is described in this entry. Its antigen is currently unknown. Indicated time point: sample taken at primary tumor resection. From tumor, nontumor lung or frozen PBMC, whole RNA was taken unsorted for sequencing. The entry originates in a study of spatial heterogeneity in lung cancer. Whole-study findings and limits: Tumors with more nonsynonymous mutations had more expanded intratumoral alpha and beta TCRs.

The CDR3 runs 17 residues. The germline CDR1 and CDR2 sequences are MDHEN and SYDVKM. Between the trimmed V and J ends, which lost 7 bases and 7 bases, there was a span of 26 bases. TCRdb re-called the 5' RACE reads with MiXCR, one entry per CDR3 protein. Of around 100,000 distinct CDR3 sequences listed, roughly 4.5% were seen once; the top ten hold 21%. The chain carries TRBV28 and TRBJ2-1; a weak D match, TRBD2 (6 bases). The source material was lung tumor tissue, sampled at surgery. The source is a male donor with early-stage non-small cell lung cancer. As DNA, the CDR3 is TGTGCCAGCACCAATCGGAGGGGTATTTGGGCTAAGAATGAGCAGTTCTTC. Translated, it gives CASTNRRGIWAKNEQFF.